These 8 T cell receptor beta chains came from one sample sequenced in a study of T cell changes during pregnancy in multiple sclerosis. Assay used: immunoSEQ multiplex PCR; TCRdb lists only in-frame clones, some missing. The top ten hold more than 0.8% of the sample, which has fewer than 80,000 clones, around 89% seen once. The material sequenced was peripheral blood, taken in the first trimester of pregnancy. These receptors originate from a female donor in good health, enrolled as a control in a pregnancy study.

This clone was found once. CDR3 DNA sequence: TGCGCCAGCAGCTTGCCCCCGGACAGCTTTTCTGGAAACACCATATATTTT. Amino acids: CASSLPPDSFSGNTIYF. The chain couples TRBV5-1 to TRBJ1-3; D possibly corresponds to TRBD1 (6 bases). Trimming stripped 1 base from V and 1 base from J, with 15 bases between. There are 17 residues in the CDR3. Germline assignment: CDR1 SGHRS and CDR2 YFSETQ.

V and J are TRBV7-6 and TRBJ1-5, with TRBD1 matching over 7 bases. V lost 1 base, J lost 0 bases, and 6 bases stayed unmatched. Germline V gene data show CDR1 as SGHVS and CDR2 as FNYEAQ. The CDR3 is 17 amino acids. This CDR3 reads CASSLGAGGYSNQPQHF. For the CDR3, the DNA is TGTGCCAGCAGCTTAGGTGCAGGGGGATATAGCAATCAGCCCCAGCATTTT.

This clone was picked up a small number of times. The genes are TRBV19 and TRBJ1-2; D uncertain. Trimming cost V 6 bases and J 1 base, with 12 bases left between them. CDR1 and CDR2 from the germline V gene are LNHDA and SQIVND (reference sequence). This CDR3 comprises 14 residues. The DNA of the CDR3 is TGTGCCAGTAGCACCGGGTGGAATAACTATGGCTACACCTTC. Amino acid sequence: CASSTGWNNYGYTF.

The chain carries TRBV18 and TRBJ1-5, with a tentative D call TRBD1 (6 bases). The CDR3 contains 16 residues. CDR1 is KGHSH, CDR2 LQKENI, per germline. The V gene lost 2 bases and the J gene lost 1 base, with 12 bases spanning the gap. Here the CDR3 reads CASSPMPTGSNQPQHF. CDR3 coding DNA: TGTGCCAGCTCACCAATGCCGACAGGCAGCAATCAGCCCCAGCATTTT.

This sequence joins TRBV5-5 and TRBJ1-1; 9 nucleotides match TRBD1. The V gene's germline CDR1 is SGHKS and CDR2 YYEKEE (reference sequence). V lost 4 bases and J lost 3; bases outside the gene matches: 19. The CDR3 contains 19 residues. CDR3 sequence reads: CASSRLALGTGTLYTEAFF. DNA of the CDR3: TGTGCCAGCAGCCGCTTGGCTTTGGGGACAGGGACCTTATACACTGAAGCTTTCTTT. The variable domain in full, completed from reference TRBV5-5 and TRBJ1-1, reads DAGVTQSPTHLIKTRGQQVTLRCSPISGHKSVSWYQQVLGQGPQFIFQYYEKEERGRGNFPDRFSARQFPNYSSELNVNALLLGDSALYLCASSRLALGTGTLYTEAFFGQGTRLTVV.

The chain carries TRBV6-1 and TRBJ2-2, with TRBD1 matching over 8 bases. The CDR3 totals 15 residues. The ends lost 5 bases at V and 1 base at J; junction bases unmatched: 3. The germline V gene has CDR1 MNHNS and CDR2 SASEGT. The CDR3 is CASSFGTGNTGELFF. For the CDR3, the DNA is TGTGCCAGCAGTTTTGGGACAGGGAACACCGGGGAGCTGTTTTTT.

The chain uses TRBV28 and TRBJ1-2; D unresolved. The CDR3 length is 14 residues. CDR1 and CDR2 from the germline V gene are MDHEN and SYDVKM. V gave up 2 bases and J gave up 5 bases, with 12 bases separating them. This CDR3 is CASSLNPSFYGYTF. The CDR3 DNA follows: TGTGCCAGCAGTTTAAATCCCTCCTTTTATGGCTACACCTTC.

The chain recombines TRBV4-3 with TRBJ2-3, with TRBD2 matching over 10 bases. V shed 1 base and J 7 bases; nucleotides not matched to a gene: 2. The CDR3 runs 14 residues. Germline V CDR1 and CDR2: LGHNA, YSLEER. The CDR3 region is CASSQGTSGNTQYF. The CDR3 bases are TGCGCCAGCAGCCAAGGGACTAGCGGAAATACGCAGTATTTT.